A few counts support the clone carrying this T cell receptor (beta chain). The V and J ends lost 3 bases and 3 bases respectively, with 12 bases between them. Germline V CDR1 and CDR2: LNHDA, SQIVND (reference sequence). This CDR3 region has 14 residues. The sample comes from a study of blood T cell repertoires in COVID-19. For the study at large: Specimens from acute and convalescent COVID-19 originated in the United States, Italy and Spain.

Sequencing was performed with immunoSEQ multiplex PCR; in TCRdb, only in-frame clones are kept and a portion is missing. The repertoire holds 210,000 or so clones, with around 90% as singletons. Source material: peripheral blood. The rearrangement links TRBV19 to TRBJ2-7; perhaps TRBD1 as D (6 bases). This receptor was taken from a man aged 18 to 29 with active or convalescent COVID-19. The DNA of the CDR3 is TGTGCCAGTAGTATCCTAAGGGGGAGCTACGAGCAGTACTTC. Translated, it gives CASSILRGSYEQYF.